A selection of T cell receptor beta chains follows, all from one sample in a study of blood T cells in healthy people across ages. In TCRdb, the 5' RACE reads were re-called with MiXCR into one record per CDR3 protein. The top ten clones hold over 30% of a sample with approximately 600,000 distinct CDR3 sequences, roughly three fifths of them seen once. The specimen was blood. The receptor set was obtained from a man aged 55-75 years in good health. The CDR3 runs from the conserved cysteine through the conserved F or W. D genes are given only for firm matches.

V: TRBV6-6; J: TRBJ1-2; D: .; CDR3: CASTLSGDYGYTF
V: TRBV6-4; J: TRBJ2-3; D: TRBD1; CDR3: CASRAGTGTDTQYF
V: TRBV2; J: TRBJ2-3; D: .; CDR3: CARERGSTDTQYF
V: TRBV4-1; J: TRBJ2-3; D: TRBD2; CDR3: CASSQDSLADTDTQYF
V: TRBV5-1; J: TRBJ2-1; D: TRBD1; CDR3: CASSLGTGTSYNEQFF
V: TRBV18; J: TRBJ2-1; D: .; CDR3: CASSPGGRVAEQFF
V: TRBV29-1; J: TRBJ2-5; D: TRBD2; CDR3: CSGGGKETQYF
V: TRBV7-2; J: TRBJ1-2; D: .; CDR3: CASSFKGELLRNGYTF
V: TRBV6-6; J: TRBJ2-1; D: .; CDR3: CASRRTVDEQFF
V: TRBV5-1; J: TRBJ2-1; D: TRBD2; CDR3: CASSLELAGANEQFF
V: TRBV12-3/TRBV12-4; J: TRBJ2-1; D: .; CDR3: CASSRTSPEQFF
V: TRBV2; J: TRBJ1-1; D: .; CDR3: CASNEHGNTEAFF
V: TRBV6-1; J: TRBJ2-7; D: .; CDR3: CASSSRIPGGPAYEQYF
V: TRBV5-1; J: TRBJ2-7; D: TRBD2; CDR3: CASSLGLTSGSYEQYF
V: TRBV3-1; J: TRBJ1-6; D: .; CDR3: CASSQGRAANSPLHF
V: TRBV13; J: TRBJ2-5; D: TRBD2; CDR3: CASSRFRTSGGAVAQYF
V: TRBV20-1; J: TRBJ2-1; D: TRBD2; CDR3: CSGGRADNEQFF
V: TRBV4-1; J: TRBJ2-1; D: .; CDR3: CASSQVPGIDEQFF
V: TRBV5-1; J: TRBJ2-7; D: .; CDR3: CASSTGTVTYEQYF
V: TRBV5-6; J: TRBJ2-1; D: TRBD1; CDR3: CASSPPGQGYNEQFF
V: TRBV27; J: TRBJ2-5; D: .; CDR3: CARRQDGSQETQYF
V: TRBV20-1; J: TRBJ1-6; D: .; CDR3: CSAEDTGPSPLHF
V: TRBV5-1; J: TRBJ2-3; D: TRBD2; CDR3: CGSSKGLAGGGDTQYF
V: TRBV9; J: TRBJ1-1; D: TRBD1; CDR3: CASSAYDRGDTEAFF
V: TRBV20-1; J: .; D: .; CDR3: CSASGTGGETQYF
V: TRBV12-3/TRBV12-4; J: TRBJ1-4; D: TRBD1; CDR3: CASRRTGATNEKLFF
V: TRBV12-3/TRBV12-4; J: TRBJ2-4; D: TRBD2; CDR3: CASSPRLAGGLVIQYF
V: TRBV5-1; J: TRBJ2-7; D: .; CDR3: CASGLGRGNEQYF
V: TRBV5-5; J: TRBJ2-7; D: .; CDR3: CASSLGSDGGYEQYF
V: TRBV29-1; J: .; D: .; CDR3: CSAEDPPGSYEQYF
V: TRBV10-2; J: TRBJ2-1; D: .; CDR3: CASSEFARFEQFF
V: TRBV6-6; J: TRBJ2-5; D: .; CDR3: CASSPMDRRPSYVQYF
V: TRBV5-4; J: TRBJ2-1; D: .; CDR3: CASSLDGGDEQFF
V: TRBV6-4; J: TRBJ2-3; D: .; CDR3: CASSREPQGFDTQYF
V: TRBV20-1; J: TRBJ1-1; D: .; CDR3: CSTRGSGADTEAFF
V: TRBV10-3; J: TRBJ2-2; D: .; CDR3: CAISDAGELFF
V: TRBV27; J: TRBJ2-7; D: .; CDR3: CASSRRQVYEQYF
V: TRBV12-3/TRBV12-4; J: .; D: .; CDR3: CASIPRSSETQYF
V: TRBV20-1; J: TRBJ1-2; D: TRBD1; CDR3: CSAAQGVGYGYTF
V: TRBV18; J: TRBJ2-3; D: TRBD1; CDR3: CASSPVDRGTQYF
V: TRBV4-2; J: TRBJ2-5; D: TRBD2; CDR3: CASSPGASGQETQYF
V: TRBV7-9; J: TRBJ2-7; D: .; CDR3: CASTKSERSEQYF
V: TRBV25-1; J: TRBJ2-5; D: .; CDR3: CASHQGFQETQYF
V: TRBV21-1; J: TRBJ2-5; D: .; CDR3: CASSKGDRAPQETQYF
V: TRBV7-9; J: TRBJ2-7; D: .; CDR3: CAFSPVSVYEQYF